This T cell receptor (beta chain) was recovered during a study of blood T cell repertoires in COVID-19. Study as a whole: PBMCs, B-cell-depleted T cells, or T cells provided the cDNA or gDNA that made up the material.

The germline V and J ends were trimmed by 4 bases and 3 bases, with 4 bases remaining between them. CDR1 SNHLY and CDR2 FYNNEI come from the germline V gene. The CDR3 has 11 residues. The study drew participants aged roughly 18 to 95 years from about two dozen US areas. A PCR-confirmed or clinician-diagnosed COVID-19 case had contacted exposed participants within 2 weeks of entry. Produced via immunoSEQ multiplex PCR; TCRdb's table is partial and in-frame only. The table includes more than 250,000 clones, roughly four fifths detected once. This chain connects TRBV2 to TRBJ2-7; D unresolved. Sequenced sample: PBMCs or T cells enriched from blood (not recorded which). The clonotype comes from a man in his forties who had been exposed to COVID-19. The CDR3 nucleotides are TGTGCCAGCAGTGCCGTCTACGAGCAGTACTTC. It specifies CASSAVYEQYF.